These T cell receptor beta chains were read from a single sample in a study of vaccination and CD4 T cells after COVID-19. In TCRdb, the PCR reads were re-called with MiXCR into one record per CDR3 protein. The sample lists about 8,500 distinct CDR3 sequences, roughly 50% occurring once. The antigens these receptors bind are not known. Sequenced sample: CD4+ T cells from blood, cultured in vitro. These receptors originate from a human donor who had recovered from COVID-19. The CDR3 runs from the conserved cysteine through the conserved F or W.

v_gene	j_gene	CDR3aa
TRBV7-4	TRBJ1-1	CASSVGHSLNTEAFF
TRBV6-5	TRBJ1-5	CASSYTRDRRFVSNQPQHF
TRBV20-1	TRBJ2-3	CSARDSRTDTQYF
TRBV7-2	TRBJ2-2	CASSLGGTSGYTGELFF
TRBV21-1	TRBJ1-4	CASSQCHSDEKLFF
TRBV21-1	TRBJ1-6	CARLGCSPLHF
TRBV7-2	TRBJ1-6	CASSFDRVNSPLHF
TRBV27	TRBJ2-5	CASSPDTYQETQYF
TRBV12-3/TRBV12-4	TRBJ1-6	CASSATGGRNSPLHF
TRBV12-3/TRBV12-4	TRBJ2-1	CASRGFRESYNEQFF
TRBV12-3/TRBV12-4	TRBJ1-2	CASLNRGSLRGYTF
TRBV4-1	TRBJ2-7	CASSQPLAGGPRYEQYF
TRBV20-1	TRBJ2-7	CSASPTSGDRYEQYF
TRBV11-2	TRBJ2-5	CASSLDRTRAALETQYF
TRBV21-1	TRBJ2-2	CASSRDRGTGELFF
TRBV5-1	TRBJ2-5	CASSADKTWGETQYF
TRBV6-1	TRBJ2-1	CASSTRVLAWDEQFF
TRBV7-2	TRBJ2-1	CASSLPGLGDDNEQFF
TRBV20-1	TRBJ2-1	CSARDPRTSGHNEQFF
TRBV11-2	TRBJ2-3	CASSLGTLVTDTQYF
TRBV28	TRBJ1-2	CASSPLPGPNYGYTF
TRBV15	TRBJ1-6	CATSRDLWGRARNSPLHF
TRBV20-1	TRBJ2-5	CSAPSGSQETQYF
TRBV19	TRBJ1-6	CASSIAKQSVNSPLHF
TRBV11-2	TRBJ2-2	CASSPFETGELFF
TRBV6-1	TRBJ1-1	CASSELGRRTEAFF
TRBV15	TRBJ2-5	CATSSLAGGLGQETQYF
TRBV28	TRBJ2-1	CASNRGSADSYNEQFF
TRBV6-1	TRBJ2-3	CASSDSGRTQYF
TRBV12-3/TRBV12-4	TRBJ1-2	CASRSGGNYGYTF
TRBV11-2	TRBJ2-1	CASSTRGTRGYNEQFF
TRBV28	TRBJ2-7	CASSSTGQTYEQYF
TRBV19	TRBJ2-1	CASTPGQGGGNEQFF
TRBV2	TRBJ2-2	CASSEALRRQNTGELFF
TRBV20-1	TRBJ2-7	CSAREGGSSYEQYF
TRBV19	TRBJ1-5	CASSIRSGNYQPQHF
TRBV7-3	TRBJ2-7	CASSLVQGASEQYF
TRBV7-7	TRBJ2-3	CASSLGLAGSTDTQYF
TRBV7-9	TRBJ1-3	CASSWGFSGNTIYF